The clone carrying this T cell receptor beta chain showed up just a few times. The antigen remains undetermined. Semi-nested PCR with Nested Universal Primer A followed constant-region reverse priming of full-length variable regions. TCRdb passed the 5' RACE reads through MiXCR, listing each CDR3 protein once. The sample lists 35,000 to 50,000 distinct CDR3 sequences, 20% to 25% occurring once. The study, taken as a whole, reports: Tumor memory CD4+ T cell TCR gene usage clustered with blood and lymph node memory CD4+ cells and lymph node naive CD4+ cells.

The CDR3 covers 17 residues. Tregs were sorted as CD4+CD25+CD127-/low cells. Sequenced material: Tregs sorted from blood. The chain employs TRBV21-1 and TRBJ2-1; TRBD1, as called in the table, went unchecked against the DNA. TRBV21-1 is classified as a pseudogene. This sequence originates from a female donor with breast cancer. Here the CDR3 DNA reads TGTGCCAGCAGCAAAACCAGCTACCCACACAGGGCAGGGGAGCAGTTCTTC. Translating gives CASSKTSYPHRAGEQFF.